What follows describes a single T cell receptor (beta chain). In the source study's methods: Reference gene primer amplification in the assay estimated nucleated cell counts. Sequenced by immunoSEQ multiplex PCR; TCRdb stores in-frame clones only, minus some. V and J calls and clone size are given by that table; D and trimming were obtained from the DNA. In the table there are about 36,000 clones, roughly four fifths of which are singletons. This record belongs to a study of blood T cell repertoires in COVID-19. Looking at the study overall: Samples came from the United States, Italy and Spain, spanning acute and convalescent COVID-19. From T cells, B-cell-depleted T cells, or PBMCs came the material, which was cDNA or gDNA.

The CDR3 runs 12 residues. The germline V and J ends were trimmed by 3 bases and 9 bases, with 9 bases remaining between them. The V gene's germline CDR1 is ENHRY and CDR2 SYGVKD. The specimen was peripheral blood. The sequence came from a human donor in a cohort sampled during active or convalescent COVID-19. The donor label of this sample is uncertain. This chain joins TRBV10-3 and TRBJ2-1; D not certain. CDR3 amino acids: CAISEGRSEQFF. The CDR3 nucleotides read TGTGCCATCAGTGAAGGAAGGAGTGAGCAGTTCTTC.